This T cell receptor beta chain was obtained from a study of cytomegalovirus exposure and HLA in healthy donors. The PCR was carried out with 60 Vbeta primers and 13 Jbeta primers. Data came from immunoSEQ multiplex PCR; TCRdb stores just in-frame clones and leaves some out. This repertoire shows more than 110,000 clones, roughly 77% found once; its top ten account for about 3.7%. Study-wide results and limits: The majority of TCR sequences were rare, yet some public TCRs appeared in many donors.

In its sample, this clone was seen a few times. Its antigen is as yet unknown. Germline CDR1 and CDR2: SGHTA and FQGNSA. The CDR3 totals 13 residues. The V end was cut by 8 bases, the J end by 0 bases, with 10 bases between. The source of this sequence is a male donor in good health and CMV-seronegative. V is TRBV7-2 and J is TRBJ1-1; the D is unclear. The specimen was PBMCs. The CDR3 loop reads CASREDMNTEAFF. CDR3 in DNA: TGTGCCAGCCGCGAAGACATGAACACTGAAGCTTTCTTT.